This TCR beta chain was documented in a study of cytomegalovirus exposure and HLA in healthy donors (dated by TCRdb to 2017 to 2019). Looking at the study overall: According to an earlier analysis of a few hundred of the donors, about 180 million T cells yielded some 110 million unique TCR beta sequences and about 300 Gb of sequence data. About 320 gigabases of sequencing data and tens of millions of unique TCR sequences were included in an early release covering several hundred HLA-typed donors. Of the approximately 370 genotyped donors, less than 85% were placed in the genetic ancestry cluster associated with self-reported Caucasian donors. The study aimed to test whether cataloging public T cell receptors could reveal signatures of past pathogen exposure. The T cell repertoires of under 750 subjects were profiled by immunosequencing and related to cytomegalovirus serostatus. A separate validation cohort of approximately 120 different subjects was used in addition to the roughly 670-subject first cohort. To predict cytomegalovirus infection status, the study combined high-throughput TCR immunosequencing, statistical association of individual TCRs with disease status, and machine learning. To study patterns of TCR occurrence, a later analysis re-analyzed previously published TCR beta repertoires from 666 donors and added high-resolution HLA genotyping. Rather than using new phenotypic data, the later analysis identified candidate immune exposures from TCR beta sequences and from how often those sequences occurred across donors. An earlier analysis of roughly 600 of the donors used high-throughput TCR beta sequencing to judge whether each TCR beta V gene segment behaved as functional or pseudogenic. Alongside the repertoire data, information on donor age, sex, ethnicity and CMV serostatus was compiled. A later genetic analysis used genome-wide SNP genotypes for about three fifths of the 666 donors, treating that subset as a discovery cohort. Every repertoire in the discovery cohort had been generated on one and the same sequencing platform. Both class I and class II loci were covered by HLA typing, at four-digit resolution. The number of typed donors differed by locus: about 620-640 for A, B, C, DRB1 and DQB1; 522 for DQA1; some 610 for DPA1; and 400 to 480 for DPB1. Because of strong linkage in the cohort, a few DR-DQ haplotypes were treated as single units for association and clustering. Across 398 genotyped donors of the cohort, an average of approximately 220,000 unique TCR beta nucleotide sequences per donor were sequenced, and about a sixth of those sequences were non-productive.

The cohort was made up of 650 to 700 healthy bone marrow donors. At the time of sampling, every cohort member was nominally healthy, though immune exposures that went unrecorded were likely present. The donor was CMV seronegative and belonged to the group of 352 seronegative cohort members. A peripheral blood sample was provided by each donor, and peripheral blood mononuclear cells were used for TCR beta sequencing. The Qiagen DNeasy Blood Extraction Kit was used to extract genomic DNA from the blood cell samples. As to this clone: Its binding antigen is unknown. Per-nucleotide qualities are absent, and no much larger clonotype sits a single base away.

The investigation overall reported the following: Correlated functional status among segregating V segments might be attributable to linkage disequilibrium, but an unknown experimental factor could not be ruled out. For the cohort, immune exposure information was limited to CMV serostatus. According to a later analysis, TCR association rates differed among HLA loci, with DRB1 alleles showing the most associated TCRs and HLA-C alleles showing the fewest. In an earlier analysis of under 600 of the donors, most TCR beta V segments were observed in productive rearrangements about 90% or about 30% of the time, broadly matching IMGT annotations. Most TCR sequences were seen in very few donors, while some public TCRs were found in many individuals. An association between a missense DCLRE1C variant and V-gene and J-gene trimming of TCR beta chains was found in a later genetic analysis and replicated in an independent cohort. In a later analysis, HLA-associated TCR beta chains were found to be more clonally expanded and to have lower generation probabilities than equally common non-associated chains. Sequencing depth was assumed to be roughly uniform across donors in the presence/absence analyses, though that assumption may not hold. The authors suggested that the approach could potentially be extended to other disease states and immunological phenotypes. In this cohort, only TCR beta chains were sequenced, and detectable features were limited by the absence of alpha or paired-chain data. Cytomegalovirus status was reported to be diagnosed by the classifier with high specificity and sensitivity in both the original and validation cohorts. When HLA alleles, especially DR and DQ, strongly co-occurred, TCR associations were difficult to assign to individual alleles. Three of the identified cytomegalovirus-associated TCR beta chains were confirmed in vitro to be specific for cytomegalovirus antigens. At a false discovery rate of 0.05, a later analysis linked some 18,000 TCR beta sequences to specific HLA alleles. Compared with the roughly 720-donor mean, donors in an Asian-associated ancestry cluster had fewer N-insertions in productive TCRs, according to a later genetic analysis. The earlier analysis of around 600 of the donors excluded fewer than 20 rarely observed V segments, including chromosome 9 orphons, because counts were too low. A later analysis found that most CMV-associated TCR beta chains appeared HLA-restricted, with HLA associations seemingly driven largely by CMV exposure. A further reported finding was that TCR beta sequences accurately predicted the HLA-A and HLA-B alleles for most subjects in the first cohort. According to a later analysis, parvovirus B19, influenza, CMV and Epstein-Barr virus appeared linked to several top co-occurrence clusters. A cluster of highly shared sequence variants was judged likely to represent a technical artifact of the sequencing pipeline. Because HLA typing was unavailable for some donors at each locus, only the typed subset was used in association tests. In the study, approximately 150 TCR beta chains were listed as associated with cytomegalovirus.

Library preparation employed the immunoSEQ multiplex PCR assay. For the multiplex PCR, a mixture combining 60 forward primers for TCR Vbeta segments and 13 reverse primers for TCR Jbeta segments was used. The CDR3 region of rearranged TCR beta genes was amplified from genomic DNA with a multiplex PCR assay. The Illumina HiSeq System was used to sequence the amplified TCR beta libraries as 87-base-pair reads. Per the original workflow: A later analysis tallied roughly 76 million unique TCR beta chains across the roughly 610 repertoires, and approximately 12 million of those chains were shared by two or more donors. Raw reads were error-corrected and collapsed into unique sequences with a nearest-neighbor algorithm that merged closely related sequences to remove PCR and sequencing errors. To assign V, D and J gene segments, CDR3 sequences were aligned to IMGT reference sequences. For a sequence to be retained, at least a six-nucleotide match to both a V gene segment and a J gene segment was required. A rearrangement counted as productive if the CDR3 had no stop codons and remained in frame with V and J, and every other rearrangement counted as non-productive. CDR3 was defined according to IMGT convention as the region running from the second conserved V-encoded cysteine to the conserved J-encoded phenylalanine. In an earlier analysis of roughly 580 of the donors, sequences lacking an unambiguous match to a single V gene segment were excluded. In an earlier analysis of a few hundred of the donors, V segments were called functional above 56.7% productive rearrangements and were called segregating when the between-donor standard deviation exceeded 5%. A statistical classification framework was built to diagnose cytomegalovirus status from the catalog of TCR beta chain sequences. In a later analysis, TCR nucleotide sequences were compared against IMGT/GENE-DB human TR gene sequences so that V and J genes could be assigned. Using the TCRdist pipeline, a later analysis assigned CDR3 sequences along with most-parsimonious VDJ recombination scenarios. A later analysis defined each TCR beta chain by its CDR3 amino acid sequence plus V-gene family, and excluded reads lacking a unique V-gene family. As a way to deal with suspected cross-contamination and a sequencing artifact, a later analysis dropped hundreds of nucleotide sequences that were highly shared and had low generation probability. A later analysis calculated a clonal expansion index for each public chain from normalized within-repertoire ranks of inferred template counts. A later analysis computed generation probabilities with a VDJ recombination model fitted to out-of-frame rearrangements, and checked the results against IGoR. A later analysis scored TCR-TCR, TCR-HLA and TCR-CMV co-occurrence with hypergeometric tests, applying a repertoire-size bias correction to TCR pairs. A later analysis estimated false discovery rates by permuting HLA or CMV assignments 20 times. In a later analysis, co-occurring TCRs were grouped with DBSCAN, and TCRdist sequence similarity was added when clustering was performed within HLA-allele-positive subsets. Co-occurrence clustering excluded repertoires with fewer than 30,000 or more than 120,000 public chains, plus five with anomalous nucleotide sharing. What TCRdb holds here is the immuneACCESS table cut down to in-frame rearrangements. Part of the clones is not present; checked against another copy, under half of the missing clones reflect an unresolved V gene, and the others are unexplained. That table supplies the V and J calls and clone size; D and trimming were determined from the DNA. The sample table contains about 160,000 clones; only one count was recorded for roughly 79% of them. The top ten hold roughly 1.2% of the sample.

The receptor comes from a woman aged 45-60 years in good health and CMV-seronegative. The sample comprised PBMCs.

DNA sequence: TGCGCCAGCAGCTTGGTTCCGGGGGGAGGGCCGATTGAGCAGTTCTTC. This gives the protein CASSLVPGGGPIEQFF. The chain joins TRBV5-1 to TRBJ2-1, with 7 bases matching TRBD2. From a lookup of the germline V gene, CDR1 and CDR2 are SGHRS and YFSETQ. Trimmed from V: 0 bases; trimmed from J: 9 bases; junction bases lacking a gene match: 12. Inclusive of the bounding cysteine and phenylalanine, the CDR3 is 16 residues long. CDR3 DNA is the only sequence kept; it has 48 bases, read in frame from the first base.